The 12 T cell receptor beta chains given below trace back to one sample, sequenced in a study of cytomegalovirus exposure and HLA in healthy donors. PCR was performed using 60 Vbeta and 13 Jbeta primers. This table comes from immunoSEQ multiplex PCR, and its TCRdb copy is limited to in-frame clones, with some not included. The sample has approximately 40,000 clones. The sequenced sample was PBMCs. The receptors stem from a woman in her twenties or thirties in good health and CMV-seronegative.

V is TRBV19 and J is TRBJ1-2; D gene unclear. CDR1 is LNHDA, CDR2 SQIVND, per germline (reference sequence). This CDR3 has 15 amino acids. V lost 1 base to trimming and J lost 4 bases, with 13 bases between them. The DNA for the CDR3 is TGTGCCAGTAGTATAGTGGCCACTACGATCTATGGCTACACCTTC. Translating it yields CASSIVATTIYGYTF.

V is TRBV28 and J is TRBJ2-7; 9 nucleotides match TRBD1. V was clipped by 6 bases and J by 3 bases; unmatched bases: 9. The CDR3 has 15 residues. Germline V lookup: CDR1 MDHEN, CDR2 SYDVKM. DNA of the CDR3: TGTGCCAGCAGCGCACCGGGACAGGGAGTCTACGAGCAGTACTTC. It encodes CASSAPGQGVYEQYF.

The gene calls are TRBV27 and TRBJ2-1; possibly TRBD2 for D (5 bases). Germline V gene data show CDR1 as MNHEY and CDR2 as SMNVEV (reference sequence). The V gene lost 6 bases and the J gene lost 4 bases, with 7 bases spanning the gap. The CDR3 sequence is 12 residues long. The CDR3 is CASRSGYNEQFF. The CDR3 DNA reads TGTGCCAGCAGGAGCGGTTACAATGAGCAGTTCTTC.

The chain uses TRBV18 and TRBJ2-5; maybe TRBD1 (5 bases). The CDR3 has 15 amino acids. CDR1 KGHSH and CDR2 LQKENI come from the germline V gene. The V and J ends lost 5 bases and 5 bases respectively, with 18 bases between them. The chain's CDR3 is CASSFDQGIGETQYF. CDR3 nucleotide sequence: TGTGCCAGCTCATTTGACCAGGGTATCGGGGAGACCCAGTACTTC.

The rearrangement uses TRBV6-1 and TRBJ1-5, with D possibly being TRBD1 (5 bases). The CDR3 spans 15 residues. Trimming left V 5 bases short and J 1 base short, with 12 bases between. CDR1 and CDR2 (germline): MNHNS, SASEGT. CDR3 coding DNA: TGTGCCAGCAGTTCCGGGGGGAGAAGCAATCAGCCCCAGCATTTT. Protein sequence: CASSSGGRSNQPQHF.

The J gene is TRBJ2-2, the V gene TRBV18, with TRBD2 matching 9 bases. Trimming cost V 3 bases and J 6 bases; bases outside gene matches: 5. The CDR3 runs to 15 residues. The germline V gene encodes CDR1 KGHSH and CDR2 LQKENI. CDR3 nucleotides: TGTGCCAGCTCACCCCAGCGGGAGGCAGCCGGGGAGCTGTTTTTT. This codes for CASSPQREAAGELFF.

V and J are TRBV30 and TRBJ1-3; tentative D call: TRBD1 (6 bases). There are 16 residues in the CDR3. The V gene lost 5 bases and the J gene lost 0 bases, with 17 bases spanning the gap. Germline loops: CDR1 GTSNPN, CDR2 SVGIG (reference sequence). CDR3 in amino acids: CAWQAGGSLSGNTIYF. The CDR3 DNA reads TGTGCCTGGCAGGCGGGGGGCAGTCTCTCTGGAAACACCATATATTTT.

The rearrangement uses TRBV5-6 and TRBJ1-5, with D possibly being TRBD1 (6 bases). Germline values: CDR1 SGHDT, CDR2 YYEEEE. This CDR3 spans 16 amino acids. V lost 2 bases to trimming and J lost 0 bases, with 12 bases between them. Here the CDR3 DNA reads TGTGCCAGCAGCTTAAGGGGGGGCTATAGCAATCAGCCCCAGCATTTT. It translates to CASSLRGGYSNQPQHF.

This chain connects TRBV5-1 to TRBJ2-2, with D possibly matching TRBD1 (6 bases). V lost 4 bases to trimming and J lost 1 base, with 14 bases between them. The CDR3 is made up of 16 amino acids. The germline V gene has CDR1 SGHRS and CDR2 YFSETQ. CDR3 coding DNA: TGCGCCAGCAGCCCCTCCATGGACAGGAACACCGGGGAGCTGTTTTTT. This encodes CASSPSMDRNTGELFF.

The rearrangement uses TRBV4-2 and TRBJ2-7, with D unclear. Germline V gene lookup returns CDR1 LGHNA and CDR2 YNFKEQ. V gave up 4 bases and J gave up 1 base, with 14 bases separating them. This CDR3 contains 15 residues. Written as DNA, the CDR3 is TGTGCCAGCAGCCTACGGTGGGCCGCGTCCTACGAGCAGTACTTC. The encoded protein is CASSLRWAASYEQYF.

The chain is built from TRBV30 and TRBJ2-7, with 8 nucleotides matching TRBD2. Unmatched junction bases numbered 6, after V lost 2 bases and J lost 3 bases. This CDR3 is 14 amino acids long. Germline lookup yields CDR1 GTSNPN and CDR2 SVGIG (reference sequence). CDR3 in amino acids: CAWSMAGGRYEQYF. The CDR3 nucleotides read TGTGCCTGGAGTATGGCGGGAGGCCGCTACGAGCAGTACTTC.

The chain recombines TRBV28 with TRBJ2-3, with 10 bases that match TRBD2. The CDR3 contains 14 residues. J was trimmed by 4 bases and V by 5 bases; bases with no gene match: 3. CDR1 and CDR2 from the germline V gene are MDHEN and SYDVKM. The CDR3 bases are TGTGCCAGCAGTGCTAGCGGGAGTTCAGATACGCAGTATTTT. Its protein product is CASSASGSSDTQYF.